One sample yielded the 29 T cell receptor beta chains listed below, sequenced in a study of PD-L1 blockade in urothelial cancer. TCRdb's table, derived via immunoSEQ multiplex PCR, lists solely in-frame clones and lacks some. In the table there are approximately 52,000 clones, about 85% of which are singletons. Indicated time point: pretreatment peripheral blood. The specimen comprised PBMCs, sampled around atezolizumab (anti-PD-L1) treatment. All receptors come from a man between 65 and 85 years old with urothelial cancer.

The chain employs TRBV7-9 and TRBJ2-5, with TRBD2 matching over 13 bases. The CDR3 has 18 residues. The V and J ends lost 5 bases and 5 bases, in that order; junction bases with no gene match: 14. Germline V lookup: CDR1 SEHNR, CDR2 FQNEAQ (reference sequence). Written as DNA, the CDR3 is TGTGCCAGCAGCATCGGGACTAGCGGGAACAGGGGCAGGGAGACCCAGTACTTC. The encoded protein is CASSIGTSGNRGRETQYF.

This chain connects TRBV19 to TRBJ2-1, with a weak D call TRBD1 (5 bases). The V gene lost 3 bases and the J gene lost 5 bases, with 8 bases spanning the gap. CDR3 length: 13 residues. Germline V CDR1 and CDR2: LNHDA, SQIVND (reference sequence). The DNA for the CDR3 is TGTGCCAGTAGTATCGGACAAAACAATGAGCAGTTCTTC. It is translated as CASSIGQNNEQFF.

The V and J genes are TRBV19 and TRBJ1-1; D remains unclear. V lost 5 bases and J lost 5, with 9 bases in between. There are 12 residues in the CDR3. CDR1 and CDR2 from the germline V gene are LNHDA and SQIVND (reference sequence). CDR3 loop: CASSLYGTEAFF. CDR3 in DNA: TGTGCCAGTAGTCTCTACGGGACTGAAGCTTTCTTT.

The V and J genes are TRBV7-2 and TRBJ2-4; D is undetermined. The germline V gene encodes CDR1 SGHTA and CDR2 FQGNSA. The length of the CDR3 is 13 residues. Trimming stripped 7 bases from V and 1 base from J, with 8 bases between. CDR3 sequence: CASTHMAKNIQYF. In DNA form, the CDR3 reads TGTGCCAGCACCCACATGGCCAAAAACATTCAGTACTTC.

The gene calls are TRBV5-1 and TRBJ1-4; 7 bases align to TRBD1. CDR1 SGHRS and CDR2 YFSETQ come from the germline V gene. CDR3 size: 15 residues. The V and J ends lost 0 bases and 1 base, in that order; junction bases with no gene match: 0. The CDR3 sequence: CASSLGTGTNEKLFF. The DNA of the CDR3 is TGCGCCAGCAGCTTGGGGACAGGAACTAATGAAAAACTGTTTTTT.

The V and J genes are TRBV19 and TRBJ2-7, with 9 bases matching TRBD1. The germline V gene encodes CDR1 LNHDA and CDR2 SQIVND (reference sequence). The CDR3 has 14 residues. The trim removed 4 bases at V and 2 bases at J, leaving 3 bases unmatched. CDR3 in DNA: TGTGCCAGTAGTACGGGACAGGGAACCTACGAGCAGTACTTC. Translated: CASSTGQGTYEQYF. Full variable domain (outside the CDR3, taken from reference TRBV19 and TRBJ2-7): DGGITQSPKYLFRKEGQNVTLSCEQNLNHDAMYWYRQDPGQGLRLIYYSQIVNDFQKGDIAEGYSVSREKKESFPLTVTSAQKNPTAFYLCASSTGQGTYEQYFGPGTRLTVT.

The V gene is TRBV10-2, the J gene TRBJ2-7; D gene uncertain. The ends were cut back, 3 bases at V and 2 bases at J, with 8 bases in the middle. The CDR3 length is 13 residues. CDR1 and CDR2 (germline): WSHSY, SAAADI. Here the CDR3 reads CASSDDMTYEQYF. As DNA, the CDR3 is TGCGCCAGCAGTGACGACATGACCTACGAGCAGTACTTC.

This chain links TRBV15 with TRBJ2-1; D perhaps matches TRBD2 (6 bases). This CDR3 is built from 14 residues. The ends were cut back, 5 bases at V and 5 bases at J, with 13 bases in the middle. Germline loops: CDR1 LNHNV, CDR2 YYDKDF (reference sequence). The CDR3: CATSRGDWNNEQFF. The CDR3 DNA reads TGTGCCACCAGCCGTGGGGACTGGAACAATGAGCAGTTCTTC.

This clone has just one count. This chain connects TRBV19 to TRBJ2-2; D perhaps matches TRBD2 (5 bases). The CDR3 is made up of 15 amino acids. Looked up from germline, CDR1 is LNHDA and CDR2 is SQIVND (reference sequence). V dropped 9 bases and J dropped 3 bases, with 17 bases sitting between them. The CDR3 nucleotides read TGTGCCAGCACTCTAGGACGGCGGGACACCGGGGAGCTGTTTTTT. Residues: CASTLGRRDTGELFF.

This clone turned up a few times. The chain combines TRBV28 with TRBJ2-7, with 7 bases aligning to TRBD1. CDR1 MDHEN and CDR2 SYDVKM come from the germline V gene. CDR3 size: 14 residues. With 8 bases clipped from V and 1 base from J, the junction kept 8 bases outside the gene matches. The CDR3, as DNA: TGTGCCAGCGCCGGACAGGTGCCTTCCTACGAGCAGTACTTC. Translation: CASAGQVPSYEQYF.

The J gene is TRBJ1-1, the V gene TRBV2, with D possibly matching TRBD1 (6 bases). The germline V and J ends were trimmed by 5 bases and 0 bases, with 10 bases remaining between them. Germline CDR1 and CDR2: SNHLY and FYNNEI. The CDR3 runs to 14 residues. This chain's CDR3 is CASSRTELNTEAFF. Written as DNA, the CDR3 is TGTGCCAGCAGTCGGACAGAGTTGAACACTGAAGCTTTCTTT.

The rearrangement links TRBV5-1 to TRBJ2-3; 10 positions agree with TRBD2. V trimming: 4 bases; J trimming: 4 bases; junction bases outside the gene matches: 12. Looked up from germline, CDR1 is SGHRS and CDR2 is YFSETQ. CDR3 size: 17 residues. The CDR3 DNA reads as TGCGCCAGCAGCCGAGGGCTAGCGGGAGAGGGGCCAGATACGCAGTATTTT. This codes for CASSRGLAGEGPDTQYF.

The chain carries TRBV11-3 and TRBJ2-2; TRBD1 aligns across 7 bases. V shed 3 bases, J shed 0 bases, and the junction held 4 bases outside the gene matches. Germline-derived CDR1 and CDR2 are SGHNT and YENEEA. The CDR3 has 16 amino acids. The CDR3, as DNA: TGTGCCAGCAGCTTGTCCGGGACAGCGAACACCGGGGAGCTGTTTTTT. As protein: CASSLSGTANTGELFF.

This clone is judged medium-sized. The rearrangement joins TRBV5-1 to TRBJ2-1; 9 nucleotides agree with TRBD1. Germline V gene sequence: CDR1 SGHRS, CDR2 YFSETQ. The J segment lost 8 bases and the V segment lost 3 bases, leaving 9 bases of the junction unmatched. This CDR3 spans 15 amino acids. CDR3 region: CASSYRDRAVYEQFF. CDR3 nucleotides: TGCGCCAGCAGCTACCGGGACAGGGCTGTCTATGAGCAGTTCTTC.

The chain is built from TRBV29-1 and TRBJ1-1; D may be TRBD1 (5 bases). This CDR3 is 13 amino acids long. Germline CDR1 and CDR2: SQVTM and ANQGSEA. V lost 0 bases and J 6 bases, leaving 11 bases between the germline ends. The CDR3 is CSVEERGGAEAFF. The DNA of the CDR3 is TGCAGCGTTGAAGAGAGGGGAGGGGCTGAAGCTTTCTTT. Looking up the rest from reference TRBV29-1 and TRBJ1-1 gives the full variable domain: SAVISQKPSRDICQRGTSLTIQCQVDSQVTMMFWYRQQPGQSLTLIATANQGSEATYESGFVIDKFPISRPNLTFSTLTVSNMSPEDSSIYLCSVEERGGAEAFFGQGTRLTVV.

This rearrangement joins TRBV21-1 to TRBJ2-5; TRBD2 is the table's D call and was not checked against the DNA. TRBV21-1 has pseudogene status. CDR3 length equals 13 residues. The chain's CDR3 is CASSKRRQETQYF. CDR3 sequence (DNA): TGTGCCAGCAGCAAAAGGAGACAAGAGACCCAGTACTTC.

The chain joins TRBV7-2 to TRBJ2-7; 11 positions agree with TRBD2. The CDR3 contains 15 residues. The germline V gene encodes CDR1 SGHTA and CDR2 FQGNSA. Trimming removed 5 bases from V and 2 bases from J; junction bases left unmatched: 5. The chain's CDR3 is CASSRTTSGTYEQYF. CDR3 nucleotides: TGTGCCAGCAGCAGAACGACTAGCGGGACCTACGAGCAGTACTTC. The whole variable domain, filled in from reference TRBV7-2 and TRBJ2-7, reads GAGVSQSPSNKVTEKGKDVELRCDPISGHTALYWYRQSLGQGLEFLIYFQGNSAPDKSGLPSDRFSAERTGGSVSTLTIQRTQQEDSAVYLCASSRTTSGTYEQYFGPGTRLTVT.

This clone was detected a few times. The CDR3 bases are TGTGCCAGCAGCTTGGACAGGATTTTTAATGAAAAACTGTTTTTT. Translated, it gives CASSLDRIFNEKLFF. This chain connects TRBV7-8 to TRBJ1-4, with TRBD1 matching over 7 bases. The CDR3 sequence is 15 residues long. J lost 4 bases, V lost 3 bases, and 5 bases had no gene match. CDR1 is SGHVS and CDR2 is FQNEAQ in the germline V gene.

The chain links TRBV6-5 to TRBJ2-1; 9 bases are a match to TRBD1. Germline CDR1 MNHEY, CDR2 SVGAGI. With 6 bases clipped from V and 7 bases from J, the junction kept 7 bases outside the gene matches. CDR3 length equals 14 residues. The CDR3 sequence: CASRLGDRANEQFF. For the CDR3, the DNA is TGTGCCAGCAGACTGGGGGACAGGGCGAATGAGCAGTTCTTC.

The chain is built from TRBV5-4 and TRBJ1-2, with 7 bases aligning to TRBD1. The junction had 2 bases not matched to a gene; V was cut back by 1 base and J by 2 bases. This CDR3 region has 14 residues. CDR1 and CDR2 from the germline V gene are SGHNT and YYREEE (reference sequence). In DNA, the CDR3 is TGTGCCAGCAGCTTGACAGGGGAGAACTATGGCTACACCTTC. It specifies CASSLTGENYGYTF.

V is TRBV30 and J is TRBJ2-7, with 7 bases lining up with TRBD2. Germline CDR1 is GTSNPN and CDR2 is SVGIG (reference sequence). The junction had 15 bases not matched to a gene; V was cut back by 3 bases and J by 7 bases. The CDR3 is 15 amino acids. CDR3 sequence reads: CAWRPPGLPTLEQYF. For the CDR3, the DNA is TGTGCCTGGAGGCCCCCGGGACTACCTACGTTGGAGCAGTACTTC.

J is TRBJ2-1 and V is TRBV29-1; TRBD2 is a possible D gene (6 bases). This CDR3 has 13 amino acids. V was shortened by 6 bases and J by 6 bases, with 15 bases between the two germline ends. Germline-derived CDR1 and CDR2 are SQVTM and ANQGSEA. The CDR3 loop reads CSVLVGGLNEQFF. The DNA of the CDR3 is TGCAGCGTCCTAGTGGGAGGACTCAATGAGCAGTTCTTC.

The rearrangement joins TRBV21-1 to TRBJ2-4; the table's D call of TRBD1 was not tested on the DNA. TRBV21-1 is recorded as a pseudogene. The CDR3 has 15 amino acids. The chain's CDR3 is CASSKASVSQNIQYF. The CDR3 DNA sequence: TGTGCCAGCAGCAAAGCGTCAGTCTCACAAAACATTCAGTACTTC.

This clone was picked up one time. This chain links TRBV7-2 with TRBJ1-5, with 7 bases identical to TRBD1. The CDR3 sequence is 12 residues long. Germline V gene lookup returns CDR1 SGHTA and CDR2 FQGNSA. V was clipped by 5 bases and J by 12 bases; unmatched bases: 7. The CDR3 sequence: CASSRSTGNQHF. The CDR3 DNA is TGTGCCAGCAGCCGATCGACAGGGAACCAGCATTTT.

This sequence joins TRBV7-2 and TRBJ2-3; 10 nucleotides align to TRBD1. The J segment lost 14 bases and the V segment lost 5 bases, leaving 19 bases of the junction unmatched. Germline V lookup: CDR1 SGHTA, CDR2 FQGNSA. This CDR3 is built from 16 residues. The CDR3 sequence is CASSPQEGQGRRYAYF. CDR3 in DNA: TGTGCCAGCAGCCCTCAGGAGGGACAGGGGCGCAGATACGCGTATTTT.

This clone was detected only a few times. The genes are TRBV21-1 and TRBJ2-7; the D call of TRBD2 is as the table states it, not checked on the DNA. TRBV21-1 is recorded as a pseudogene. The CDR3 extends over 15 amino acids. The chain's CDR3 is CASSKGSRSSYEQYF. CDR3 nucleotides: TGTGCCAGCAGCAAAGGGTCTCGGAGCTCCTACGAGCAGTACTTC.

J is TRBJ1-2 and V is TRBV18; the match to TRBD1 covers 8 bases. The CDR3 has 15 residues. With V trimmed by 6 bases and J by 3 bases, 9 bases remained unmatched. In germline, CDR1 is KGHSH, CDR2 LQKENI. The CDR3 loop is CASSPRDRRDYGYTF. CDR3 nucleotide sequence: TGTGCCAGCTCTCCTAGGGACAGGAGGGACTATGGCTACACCTTC.

The CDR3 DNA reads TGTGCCAGCAGCTTAACTGGAGACAGGGGTCACAATGAGCAGTTCTTC. Its translation is CASSLTGDRGHNEQFF. V and J are TRBV7-3 and TRBJ2-1; 8 bases are shared with TRBD1. Germline loops: CDR1 SGHTA, CDR2 FQGTGA. J gave up 5 bases and V 0 bases, and 6 bases lay outside the gene matches. CDR3 size: 16 residues.

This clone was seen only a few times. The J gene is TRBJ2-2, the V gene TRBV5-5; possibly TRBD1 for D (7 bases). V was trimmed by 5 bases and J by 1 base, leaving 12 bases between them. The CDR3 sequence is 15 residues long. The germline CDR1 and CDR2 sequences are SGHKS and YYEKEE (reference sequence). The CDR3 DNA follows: TGTGCCAGCAGATGGCAGGGGGGGAACACCGGGGAGCTGTTTTTT. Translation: CASRWQGGNTGELFF. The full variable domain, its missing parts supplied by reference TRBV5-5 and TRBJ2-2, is DAGVTQSPTHLIKTRGQQVTLRCSPISGHKSVSWYQQVLGQGPQFIFQYYEKEERGRGNFPDRFSARQFPNYSSELNVNALLLGDSALYLCASRWQGGNTGELFFGEGSRLTVL.